This T cell receptor (beta chain) is drawn from a study of cytomegalovirus exposure and HLA in healthy donors. Study-wide findings and caveats: Within an earlier analysis, most TCR beta V segments proved productive either about 87% or about 30% of the time. By HLA locus, TCR association rates varied in a later analysis, with DRB1 showing the most and HLA-C the fewest.

With regard to this clone: As yet, its antigen is unknown.

The trim removed 5 bases at V and 4 bases at J, leaving 7 bases unmatched. This CDR3 is built from 14 residues. Germline-derived CDR1 and CDR2 are LNHDA and SQIVND (reference sequence). Use of 60 Vbeta and 13 Jbeta primers characterized the PCR. Methods used by the authors: Later, some 75 million unique TCR beta chains were counted in an analysis, and roughly 11 million of them were shared. TCRdb's table, derived via immunoSEQ multiplex PCR, lists solely in-frame clones and lacks some. That table supplies the V and J calls and clone size; D and trimming were determined from the DNA. Of around 180,000 clones listed, approximately 85% were seen once; the top ten hold more than 1.5%.

The source is a man aged 18 to 30 in good health and CMV-seronegative. The chain joins TRBV19 to TRBJ1-2, with TRBD1 identical over 7 bases. The sample consisted of PBMCs. The CDR3 sequence: CASSHRQGSYGYTF. CDR3 DNA sequence: TGTGCCAGTAGTCATAGACAGGGATCCTATGGCTACACCTTC. The whole variable domain, remainder taken from reference TRBV19 and TRBJ1-2, is DGGITQSPKYLFRKEGQNVTLSCEQNLNHDAMYWYRQDPGQGLRLIYYSQIVNDFQKGDIAEGYSVSREKKESFPLTVTSAQKNPTAFYLCASSHRQGSYGYTFGSGTRLTVV.